The 32 T cell receptor beta chains below come from one sample, sequenced in a study of response to subunit inactivated influenza vaccine. TCRdb processed the RT-PCR reads anew with MiXCR; each CDR3 protein has one entry. The data contain about 520,000 distinct CDR3 sequences, 25% of them singletons. Material: CD4+ T cells sorted from PBMCs, obtained 5 to 6 days after vaccination. The source is a man in his forties or fifties who received an inactivated influenza vaccine.

V is TRBV4-3 and J is TRBJ2-7; D is unclear. The CDR3 extends over 13 amino acids. Germline-derived CDR1 and CDR2 are LGHNA and YSLEER. Trimming shortened V by 0 bases and J by 2 bases, and 5 bases separated the two germline ends. CDR3 region: CASSQDWAYEQYF. The DNA of the CDR3 is TGCGCCAGCAGCCAAGATTGGGCCTACGAGCAGTACTTC.

V and J are TRBV4-3 and TRBJ2-5; D is possibly TRBD1 (6 bases). The CDR3 totals 15 residues. Germline loops: CDR1 LGHNA, CDR2 YSLEER. V lost 4 bases and J 5 bases, leaving 17 bases between the germline ends. In DNA, the CDR3 is TGCGCCAGCAGCCGAAGGGCGGGTAGGGGGGAGACCCAGTACTTC. This sequence encodes CASSRRAGRGETQYF.

This clonotype came up a few times. This chain connects TRBV5-6 to TRBJ1-1; D gene unclear. The CDR3 contains 15 residues. Germline V gives CDR1 SGHDT, CDR2 YYEEEE. V gave up 4 bases and J gave up 3 bases, with 16 bases separating them. The CDR3 reads CASSTKPSGYTEAFF. The CDR3 bases are TGTGCCAGCAGCACGAAGCCCTCCGGGTACACTGAAGCTTTCTTT. Complete variable domain (other parts from reference TRBV5-6 and TRBJ1-1): DAGVTQSPTHLIKTRGQQVTLRCSPKSGHDTVSWYQQALGQGPQFIFQYYEEEERQRGNFPDRFSGHQFPNYSSELNVNALLLGDSALYLCASSTKPSGYTEAFFGQGTRLTVV.

CDR3 sequence: CASSLGVQGAQHF. The CDR3 bases are TGTGCCAGCAGCTTGGGGGTACAGGGGGCCCAGCATTTT. The chain couples TRBV5-4 to TRBJ1-5; 8 bases line up with TRBD1. CDR1 and CDR2 from the germline V gene are SGHNT and YYREEE (reference sequence). V shed 0 bases and J 11 bases; nucleotides not matched to a gene: 4. This CDR3 contains 13 residues.

The chain couples TRBV5-1 to TRBJ1-1; D remains unclear. V lost 0 bases and J lost 4, with 10 bases in between. There are 14 residues in the CDR3. CDR1 is SGHRS, CDR2 YFSETQ, per germline. Written as DNA, the CDR3 is TGCGCCAGCAGCTTGGGAGCCCTGGTCACTGAAGCTTTCTTT. Residues: CASSLGALVTEAFF.

The rearrangement joins TRBV19 to TRBJ2-4; 7 nucleotides line up with TRBD2. This CDR3 comprises 15 residues. The ends lost 3 bases at V and 6 bases at J; junction bases unmatched: 8. Germline CDR1 reads LNHDA; CDR2 reads SQIVND (reference sequence). CDR3 nucleotides: TGTGCCAGTAGTATTCAGGCGGGAGAAAGAAACATTCAGTACTTC. It codes for CASSIQAGERNIQYF.

The rearrangement uses TRBV7-6 and TRBJ2-6, with D possibly being TRBD1 (5 bases). From germline, CDR1 is SGHVS and CDR2 FNYEAQ. V lost 1 base and J lost 4, with 14 bases in between. This CDR3 spans 17 amino acids. The CDR3 loop reads CASSLGGPRGGANVLTF. The CDR3 DNA sequence: TGTGCCAGCAGCTTAGGGGGCCCCCGTGGAGGGGCCAACGTCCTGACTTTC.

This chain connects TRBV4-3 to TRBJ2-5; D may be TRBD2 (5 bases). Germline CDR1 LGHNA, CDR2 YSLEER. This CDR3 spans 13 amino acids. Trimming left V 9 bases short and J 3 bases short, with 14 bases between. Here the CDR3 DNA reads TGCGCCAGTTCAGTGGCGAGGGAAGAGACCCAGTACTTC. It encodes CASSVAREETQYF.

The rearrangement joins TRBV5-1 to TRBJ2-1; 8 nucleotides line up with TRBD2. This CDR3 is 15 amino acids long. Trimming took 4 bases from V and 0 from J; bases not matched to a gene: 3. Per germline, CDR1 SGHRS and CDR2 YFSETQ. The CDR3 DNA is TGCGCCAGCAGCGCGGGACTAGTCTCCTACAATGAGCAGTTCTTC. Amino acids: CASSAGLVSYNEQFF.

This clonotype was found a few times. This chain connects TRBV19 to TRBJ2-7; TRBD2 might be the D (5 bases). Germline lookup yields CDR1 LNHDA and CDR2 SQIVND (reference sequence). Deletions cut 1 base from V and 0 bases from J, with 10 bases between. The CDR3 covers 15 residues. The CDR3 DNA reads TGTGCCAGTAGTATAGCTGGCGGGTACTCCTACGAGCAGTACTTC. Protein sequence: CASSIAGGYSYEQYF.

J is TRBJ2-7 and V is TRBV12-3 or TRBV12-4; 10 nucleotides line up with TRBD2. The CDR3 is 18 residues long. Trimming removed 5 bases from V and 0 bases from J; junction bases left unmatched: 13. This chain's CDR3 is CASSPSDWLAGDSYEQYF. The CDR3 region has the DNA TGTGCCAGCAGTCCCAGCGATTGGCTAGCGGGAGACTCCTACGAGCAGTACTTC.

This sequence joins TRBV5-1 and TRBJ2-2; D perhaps matches TRBD2 (5 bases). CDR3 length equals 14 residues. Trimming removed 4 bases at V and 7 bases at J, with 14 bases between. The germline V gene has CDR1 SGHRS and CDR2 YFSETQ. CDR3 coding DNA: TGCGCCAGCAGCAACCGGGAAGCAGGCGGGGAGCTGTTTTTT. Translated: CASSNREAGGELFF.

At least ten counts were recorded for this clonotype. V usage is TRBV5-6 and J usage is TRBJ2-1, with 10 bases fitting TRBD2. The CDR3 consists of 15 residues. Per germline, CDR1 SGHDT and CDR2 YYEEEE. J was trimmed by 4 bases and V by 3 bases; bases with no gene match: 4. This chain's CDR3 is CASSSSGSLYNEQFF. For the CDR3, the DNA is TGTGCCAGCAGCTCTAGCGGGAGTCTGTACAATGAGCAGTTCTTC.

This clonotype was detected only a few times. The rearrangement joins TRBV11-2 to TRBJ2-1, with D hard to call. The germline gives CDR1 SGHAT, CDR2 FQNNGV. The ends were cut back, 0 bases at V and 9 bases at J, with 6 bases in the middle. The CDR3 runs 12 residues. The CDR3 is CASSLDRTEQFF. The CDR3 DNA reads TGTGCCAGCAGCTTAGACCGTACTGAGCAGTTCTTC.

There are a few counts of this clonotype. CDR3 residues: CASTGTPYNEQFF. CDR3 nucleotides: TGTGCCAGCACCGGGACACCCTACAATGAGCAGTTCTTC. This chain connects TRBV28 to TRBJ2-1; maybe TRBD1 (6 bases). Trimming removed 7 bases at V and 2 bases at J, with 9 bases between. Germline loops: CDR1 MDHEN, CDR2 SYDVKM. This CDR3 has 13 amino acids. Using reference TRBV28 and TRBJ2-1 for the parts outside the CDR3, the full variable domain is DVKVTQSSRYLVKRTGEKVFLECVQDMDHENMFWYRQDPGLGLRLIYFSYDVKMKEKGDIPEGYSVSREKKERFSLILESASTNQTSMYLCASTGTPYNEQFFGPGTRLTVL.

The chain uses TRBV5-1 and TRBJ2-7, with 7 bases that match TRBD1. Germline loops: CDR1 SGHRS, CDR2 YFSETQ. J was trimmed by 6 bases and V by 3 bases; bases with no gene match: 9. This CDR3 contains 14 residues. The CDR3 DNA reads as TGCGCCAGCAGCTGGTGGACAGGAGCCTCCGAGCAGTACTTC. Its translation: CASSWWTGASEQYF.

The chain uses TRBV12-3 or TRBV12-4 and TRBJ1-5, with 7 bases lining up with TRBD1. V lost 3 bases to trimming and J lost 9 bases; unmatched junction nucleotides: 17. The CDR3 loop spans 17 amino acids. The CDR3 DNA follows: TGTGCCAGCAGTTTTTGGCTAGGGGGCGCCTCACGTCGGCCCCAGCATTTT. Protein product: CASSFWLGGASRRPQHF.

This chain's CDR3 is CASSFSRGSYEQYF. The CDR3 bases are TGTGCCAGCAGCTTCTCCCGGGGCTCCTACGAGCAGTACTTC. The chain uses TRBV7-2 and TRBJ2-7; the D gene is possibly TRBD2 (5 bases). This CDR3 is built from 14 residues. Germline V gene lookup returns CDR1 SGHTA and CDR2 FQGNSA. Trimming cost V 3 bases and J 0 bases, with 9 bases left between them.

There are a few counts of this clonotype. The chain has TRBV11-2 and TRBJ1-6; 8 bases match TRBD1. The CDR3 spans 13 residues. Germline-derived CDR1 and CDR2 are SGHAT and FQNNGV. Trimming took 1 base from V and 16 from J; bases not matched to a gene: 6. For the CDR3, the DNA is TGTGCCAGCAGCTTAGGTCTCGGACAGGGACTCCACTTT. Protein sequence: CASSLGLGQGLHF.

This chain uses TRBV29-1 with TRBJ1-1; D not resolved. The germline V and J ends were trimmed by 6 bases and 1 base, with 9 bases remaining between them. In germline, CDR1 is SQVTM, CDR2 ANQGSEA. The CDR3 is made up of 12 amino acids. The CDR3: CSVGKQNTEAFF. The CDR3 DNA follows: TGCAGCGTCGGGAAGCAGAACACTGAAGCTTTCTTT.

This chain links TRBV18 with TRBJ1-1; a possible D gene is TRBD1 (5 bases). The CDR3 sequence is 16 residues long. The V end was cut by 4 bases, the J end by 5 bases, with 20 bases between. Germline CDR1 KGHSH, CDR2 LQKENI. The CDR3 nucleotides read TGTGCCAGCTCACTGAATATGGGGGAATTAGGGACTGAAGCTTTCTTT. This gives the protein CASSLNMGELGTEAFF.

This clonotype was seen a few times. The rearrangement joins TRBV6-5 to TRBJ2-7; 9 bases agree with TRBD2. CDR1 is MNHEY, CDR2 SVGAGI, per germline. There are 16 residues in the CDR3. With 0 bases clipped from V and 0 bases from J, the junction kept 3 bases outside the gene matches. The CDR3 is CASSYSSGGTSYEQYF. DNA for the CDR3: TGTGCCAGCAGTTACTCGAGCGGGGGGACCTCCTACGAGCAGTACTTC.

This rearrangement joins TRBV4-2 to TRBJ2-7; D uncertain. In germline, CDR1 is LGHNA, CDR2 YNFKEQ. This CDR3 region has 14 residues. The V gene lost 4 bases and the J gene lost 0 bases, with 10 bases spanning the gap. The CDR3 is CASSPELLSYEQYF. CDR3 nucleotide sequence: TGTGCCAGCAGCCCCGAGCTCCTCTCCTACGAGCAGTACTTC.

The J gene is TRBJ2-5, the V gene TRBV28, with D hard to call. The CDR3 loop spans 10 amino acids. CDR1 MDHEN and CDR2 SYDVKM come from the germline V gene. The germline V and J ends were trimmed by 5 bases and 5 bases, with 3 bases remaining between them. For the CDR3, the DNA is TGTGCCAGCAGTAGGGAGACCCAGTACTTC. Translating it yields CASSRETQYF. The full variable domain, with the rest looked up from reference TRBV28 and TRBJ2-5, is DVKVTQSSRYLVKRTGEKVFLECVQDMDHENMFWYRQDPGLGLRLIYFSYDVKMKEKGDIPEGYSVSREKKERFSLILESASTNQTSMYLCASSRETQYFGPGTRLLVL.

DNA of the CDR3: TGTGCCAGCAGCTTTGAGGTATCTGGGGCCAACGTCCTGACTTTC. Protein: CASSFEVSGANVLTF. The rearrangement links TRBV7-2 to TRBJ2-6; the D is unclear. V lost 3 bases and J 1 base, leaving 7 bases between the germline ends. CDR1 and CDR2 from the germline V gene are SGHTA and FQGNSA. The CDR3 totals 15 residues.

J is TRBJ2-7 and V is TRBV7-9; TRBD2 matches 11 bases. This CDR3 contains 16 residues. In germline, CDR1 is SEHNR, CDR2 FQNEAQ (reference sequence). Trimming took 2 bases from V and 5 from J; bases not matched to a gene: 8. CDR3 coding DNA: TGTGCCAGCAGCTTACTCGGACTAGCGGGTCTTGACGAGCAGTACTTC. Translated, it gives CASSLLGLAGLDEQYF.

This clonotype came up a few times. This chain joins TRBV7-2 and TRBJ2-2; the D is unclear. Between the trimmed V and J ends, which lost 3 bases and 7 bases, there was a span of 12 bases. Germline V gene lookup returns CDR1 SGHTA and CDR2 FQGNSA. CDR3 length: 14 amino acids. As DNA, the CDR3 is TGTGCCAGCAGCTTCGACTGGGTCGACGGGGAGCTGTTTTTT. Its protein is CASSFDWVDGELFF.

V usage is TRBV10-3 and J usage is TRBJ2-7, with D possibly being TRBD1 (6 bases). Germline V CDR1 and CDR2: ENHRY, SYGVKD. V was trimmed by 8 bases and J by 6 bases, leaving 26 bases between them. CDR3 size: 16 residues. The CDR3 DNA follows: TGTGCCATCCAGGGGCCGGGAATAGGCCGCTCTGGCGAGCAGTACTTC. Translating it yields CAIQGPGIGRSGEQYF.

The chain uses TRBV20-1 and TRBJ2-7, with D possibly matching TRBD2 (6 bases). Germline V gene lookup returns CDR1 DFQATT and CDR2 SNEGSKA (reference sequence). The CDR3 consists of 14 residues. V was pared by 0 bases and J by 7 bases, with 16 bases between. CDR3: CSARDGLYRGEQYF. CDR3 nucleotide sequence: TGCAGTGCTAGAGATGGTCTCTATCGGGGGGAGCAGTACTTC.

A few counts support this clonotype. CDR3 region: CASSLSWNEQYF. CDR3 DNA sequence: TGTGCCAGCAGCTTAAGTTGGAACGAGCAGTACTTC. This rearrangement joins TRBV7-2 to TRBJ2-7; no clear D gene. Looked up from germline, CDR1 is SGHTA and CDR2 is FQGNSA. The CDR3 is 12 amino acids. With 2 bases removed from V and 5 bases from J, the gap between germline ends came to 7 bases.

A few counts support this clonotype. The rearrangement links TRBV6-6 to TRBJ2-2; D gene uncertain. Germline V CDR1 and CDR2: MNHNY, SVGAGI (reference sequence). Trimming stripped 7 bases from V and 6 bases from J, with 12 bases between. The CDR3 length is 13 residues. DNA for the CDR3: TGTGCCAGCACCGCCGGGTACGCCGGGGAGCTGTTTTTT. It is translated as CASTAGYAGELFF.

This rearrangement joins TRBV20-1 to TRBJ1-6; D is perhaps TRBD1 (5 bases). Trimming removed 4 bases from V and 10 bases from J, with 14 bases in between. The CDR3 loop spans 13 amino acids. Per germline, CDR1 DFQATT and CDR2 SNEGSKA (reference sequence). The CDR3 region is CSAKDTSRSPLHF. In DNA, the CDR3 is TGCAGTGCTAAGGACACAAGCAGGTCACCCCTCCACTTT.